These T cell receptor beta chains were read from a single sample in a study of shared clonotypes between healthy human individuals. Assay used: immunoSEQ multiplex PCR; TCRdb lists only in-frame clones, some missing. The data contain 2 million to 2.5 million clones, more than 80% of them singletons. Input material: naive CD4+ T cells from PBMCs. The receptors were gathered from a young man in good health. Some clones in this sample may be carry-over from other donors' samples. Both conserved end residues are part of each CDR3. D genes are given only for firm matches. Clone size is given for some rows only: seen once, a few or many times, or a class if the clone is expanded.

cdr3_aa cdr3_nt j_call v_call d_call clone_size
CASSQGWDQYF TGTGCCAGCAGTCAGGGGTGGGACCAGTACTTC TRBJ2-5 TRBV5-4 - -
CASSVRASGANVLTF TGTGCCAGCAGCGTCAGAGCCTCTGGGGCCAACGTCCTGACTTTC TRBJ2-6 TRBV9 - -
CASSLEGVYNEQFF TGCGCCAGCAGCTTGGAGGGGGTGTACAATGAGCAGTTCTTC TRBJ2-1 TRBV5-1 - -
CASTAGDWGQPQHF TGTGCCAGCACGGCAGGGGATTGGGGTCAGCCCCAGCATTTT TRBJ1-5 TRBV2 - once
CSVGDRGSYNEQFF TGCAGCGTTGGGGACAGGGGCTCCTACAATGAGCAGTTCTTC TRBJ2-1 TRBV29-1 TRBD1 -
CASSFPGTEAFF TGTGCCAGCAGCTTCCCGGGGACTGAAGCTTTCTTT TRBJ1-1 TRBV7-2 - -
CASSSYGTGGTGELFF TGTGCCAGCAGCTCGTATGGGACAGGGGGCACCGGGGAGCTGTTTTTT TRBJ2-2 TRBV7-9 TRBD1 -
CASSQTGGTGEQFF TGCGCCAGCAGCCAGACAGGGGGAACAGGTGAGCAGTTCTTC TRBJ2-1 TRBV4-1 TRBD1 -
CASSTPNSADTQYF TGCGCCAGCAGCACCCCAAATAGCGCAGATACGCAGTATTTT TRBJ2-3 TRBV5-1 - -
CASSLSVDQPQHF TGTGCCAGCAGCTTATCGGTTGATCAGCCCCAGCATTTT TRBJ1-5 TRBV7-3 - -
CASSRGGDSYEQYF TGTGCCAGCAGCCGTGGAGGGGACTCCTACGAGCAGTACTTC TRBJ2-7 TRBV7-9 - -
CASSGAPGLAGGSETQYF TGTGCCAGCAGTGGGGCGCCGGGACTAGCGGGAGGGTCGGAGACCCAGTACTTC TRBJ2-5 TRBV28 TRBD2 -
CASSQVQGGDRGNQPQHF TGTGCCAGCAGCCAAGTACAGGGGGGCGACCGAGGGAATCAGCCCCAGCATTTT TRBJ1-5 TRBV4-2 TRBD1 -
CASRTGWNTEAFF TGCGCCAGCAGGACAGGCTGGAACACTGAAGCTTTCTTT TRBJ1-1 TRBV5-1 - -
CASSLTGGSYNEQFF TGCGCCAGCAGCTTGACGGGGGGCTCCTACAATGAGCAGTTCTTC TRBJ2-1 TRBV5-1 TRBD2 -
CASSLGTGKYF TGCGCCAGCAGCTTAGGGACAGGGAAGTACTTC TRBJ2-7 TRBV5-1 TRBD1 -
CASRDGNTEAFF TGTGCCAGCAGAGATGGGAATACTGAAGCTTTCTTT TRBJ1-1 TRBV2 - -
CASSGTGLSGYTF TGTGCCAGCAGCGGTACAGGGTTGAGTGGCTACACCTTC TRBJ1-2 TRBV9 - -
CASSPRGRGMNTEAFF TGTGCCAGCAGCCCTCGGGGACGTGGCATGAACACTGAAGCTTTCTTT TRBJ1-1 TRBV4-2 - few
CSVQELLGGELFF TGCAGCGTTCAGGAATTGTTGGGCGGGGAGCTGTTTTTT TRBJ2-2 TRBV29-1 - -
CASSPGFAGGNTGELFF TGTGCCAGCAGCCCCGGTTTCGCGGGGGGGAACACCGGGGAGCTGTTTTTT TRBJ2-2 TRBV4-2 TRBD2 -
CASSADSQYGYTF TGTGCCAGCTCAGCCGACAGTCAATATGGCTACACCTTC TRBJ1-2 TRBV18 - -
CASSSLQGPMGYTF TGTGCCAGCAGCTCCCTACAGGGACCTATGGGCTACACCTTC TRBJ1-2 TRBV7-2 - -
CASSFVTNEKLFF TGTGCCAGCAGTTTTGTCACGAATGAAAAACTGTTTTTT TRBJ1-4 TRBV28 - -
CASSFSGSGSDEQYF TGTGCCAGCAGTTTCTCCGGATCTGGGTCGGACGAGCAGTACTTC TRBJ2-7 TRBV28 - -
CASSIGSPVTEAFF TGTGCCAGCAGTATAGGTTCCCCGGTCACTGAAGCTTTCTTT TRBJ1-1 TRBV6-1 - -
CASSLRPGLAASNEQFF TGTGCCAGCAGCTTAAGACCGGGCCTAGCGGCGTCCAATGAGCAGTTCTTC TRBJ2-1 TRBV11-1 TRBD2 once
CASSIRRSPEAFF TGTGCCAGTAGTATTAGGAGGTCGCCTGAAGCTTTCTTT TRBJ1-1 TRBV19 - -
CASRLTGTAGTGELFF TGCGCCAGCAGGCTGACCGGGACTGCGGGCACCGGGGAGCTGTTTTTT TRBJ2-2 TRBV5-1 - -
CASSRSSLAGRSDTQYF TGTGCCAGCAGCCGGTCGAGTTTAGCAGGGAGGTCGGATACGCAGTATTTT TRBJ2-3 TRBV11-3 - once
CASSAAGGSRGLAGPYNEQFF TGCGCCAGCAGCGCCGCGGGGGGTAGTCGGGGACTAGCGGGACCATACAATGAGCAGTTCTTC TRBJ2-1 TRBV5-1 TRBD2 -
CASSQGLAGGWYF TGTGCCAGCAGCCAGGGACTAGCGGGAGGGTGGTATTTT TRBJ2-3 TRBV28 TRBD2 -